This T cell receptor (beta chain) was identified during a study of response to subunit inactivated influenza vaccine. V gave up 8 bases and J gave up 4 bases, with 14 bases separating them. Germline CDR1 MDHEN, CDR2 SYDVKM. This CDR3 comprises 13 residues. Using its own MiXCR run on the RT-PCR reads, TCRdb lists one record per CDR3 protein. This sample carries about 540,000 distinct CDR3 sequences, under 30% of them seen once, and the ten largest clones take about 3%. The data also belong to a second study, concerning T cells expressing NK-cell markers. As that report states: For TCR beta, cDNA was produced by 5'RACE template switching with UMIs. Dominant NKG2C+ clonotype frequencies of roughly 1.0-7.5% of CD8+ T cells were measured in a handful of donors. Researchers report these clonotypes also headed the CD3+CD56-NKG2C+ fraction in several donors.

The V gene is TRBV28, the J gene TRBJ1-1; D is unresolved. Here the sequenced sample was CD4+ T cells sorted from PBMCs, taken about 13 days after vaccination. The receptor's source is a man in his forties or fifties who received an inactivated influenza vaccine. The CDR3 bases are TGTGCCAGCGGGTTGGCAGTTCCCACTGAAGCTTTCTTT. It yields the protein CASGLAVPTEAFF.